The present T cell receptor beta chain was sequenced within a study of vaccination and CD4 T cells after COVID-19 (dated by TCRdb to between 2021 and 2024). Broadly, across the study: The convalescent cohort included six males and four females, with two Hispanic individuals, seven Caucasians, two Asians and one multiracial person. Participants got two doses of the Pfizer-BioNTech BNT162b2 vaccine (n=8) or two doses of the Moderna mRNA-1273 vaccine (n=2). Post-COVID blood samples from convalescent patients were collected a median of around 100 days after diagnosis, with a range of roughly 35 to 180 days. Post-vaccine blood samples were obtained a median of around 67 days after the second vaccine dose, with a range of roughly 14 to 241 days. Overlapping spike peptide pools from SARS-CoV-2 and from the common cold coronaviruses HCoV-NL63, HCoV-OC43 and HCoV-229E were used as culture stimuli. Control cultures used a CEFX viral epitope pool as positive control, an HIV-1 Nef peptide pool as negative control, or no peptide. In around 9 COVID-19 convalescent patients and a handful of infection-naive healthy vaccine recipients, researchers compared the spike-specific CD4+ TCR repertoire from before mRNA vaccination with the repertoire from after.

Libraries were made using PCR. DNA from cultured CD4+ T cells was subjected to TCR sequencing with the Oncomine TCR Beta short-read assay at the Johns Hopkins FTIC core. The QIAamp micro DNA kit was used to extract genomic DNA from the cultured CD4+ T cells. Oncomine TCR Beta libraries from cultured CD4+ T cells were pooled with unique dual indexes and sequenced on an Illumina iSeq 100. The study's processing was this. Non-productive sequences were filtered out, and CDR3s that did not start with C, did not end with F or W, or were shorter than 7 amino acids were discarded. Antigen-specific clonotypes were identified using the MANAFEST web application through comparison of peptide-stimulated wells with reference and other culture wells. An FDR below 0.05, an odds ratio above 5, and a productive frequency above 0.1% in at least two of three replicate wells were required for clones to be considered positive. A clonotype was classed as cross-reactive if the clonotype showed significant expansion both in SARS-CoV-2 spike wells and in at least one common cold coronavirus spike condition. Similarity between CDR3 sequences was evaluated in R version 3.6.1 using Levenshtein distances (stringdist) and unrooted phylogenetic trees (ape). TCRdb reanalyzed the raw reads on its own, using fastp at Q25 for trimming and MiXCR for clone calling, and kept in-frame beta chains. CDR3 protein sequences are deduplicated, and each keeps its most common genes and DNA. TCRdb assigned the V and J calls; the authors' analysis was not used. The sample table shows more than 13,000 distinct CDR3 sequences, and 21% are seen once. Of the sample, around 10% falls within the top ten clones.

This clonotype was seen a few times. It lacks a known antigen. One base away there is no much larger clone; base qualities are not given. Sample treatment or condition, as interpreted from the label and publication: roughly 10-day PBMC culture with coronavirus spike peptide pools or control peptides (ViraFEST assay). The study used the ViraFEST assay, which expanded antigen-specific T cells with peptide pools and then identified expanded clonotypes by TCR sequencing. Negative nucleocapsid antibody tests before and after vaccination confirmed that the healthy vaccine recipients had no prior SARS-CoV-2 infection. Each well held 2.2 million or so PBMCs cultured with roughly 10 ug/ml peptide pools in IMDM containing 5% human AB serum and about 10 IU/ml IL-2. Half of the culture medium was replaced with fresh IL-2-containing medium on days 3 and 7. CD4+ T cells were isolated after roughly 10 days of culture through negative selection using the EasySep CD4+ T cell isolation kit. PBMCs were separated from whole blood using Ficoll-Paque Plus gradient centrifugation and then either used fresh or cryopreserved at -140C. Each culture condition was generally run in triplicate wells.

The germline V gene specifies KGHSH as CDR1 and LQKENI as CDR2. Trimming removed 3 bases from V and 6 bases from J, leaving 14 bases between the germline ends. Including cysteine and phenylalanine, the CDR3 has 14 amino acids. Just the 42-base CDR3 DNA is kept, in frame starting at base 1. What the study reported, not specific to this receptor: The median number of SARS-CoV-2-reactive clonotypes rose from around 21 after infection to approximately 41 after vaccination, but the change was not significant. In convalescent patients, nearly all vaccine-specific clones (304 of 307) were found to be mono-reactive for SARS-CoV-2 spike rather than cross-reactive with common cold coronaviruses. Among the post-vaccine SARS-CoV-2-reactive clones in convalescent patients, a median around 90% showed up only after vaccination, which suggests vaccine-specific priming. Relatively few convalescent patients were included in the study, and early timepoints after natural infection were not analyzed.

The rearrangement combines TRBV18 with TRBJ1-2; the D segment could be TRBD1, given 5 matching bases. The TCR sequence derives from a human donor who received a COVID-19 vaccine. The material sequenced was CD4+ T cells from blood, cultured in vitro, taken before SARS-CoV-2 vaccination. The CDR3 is CASSPNRRDHGYTF. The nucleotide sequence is TGTGCCAGCTCACCCAACAGGAGGGATCATGGCTACACCTTC.